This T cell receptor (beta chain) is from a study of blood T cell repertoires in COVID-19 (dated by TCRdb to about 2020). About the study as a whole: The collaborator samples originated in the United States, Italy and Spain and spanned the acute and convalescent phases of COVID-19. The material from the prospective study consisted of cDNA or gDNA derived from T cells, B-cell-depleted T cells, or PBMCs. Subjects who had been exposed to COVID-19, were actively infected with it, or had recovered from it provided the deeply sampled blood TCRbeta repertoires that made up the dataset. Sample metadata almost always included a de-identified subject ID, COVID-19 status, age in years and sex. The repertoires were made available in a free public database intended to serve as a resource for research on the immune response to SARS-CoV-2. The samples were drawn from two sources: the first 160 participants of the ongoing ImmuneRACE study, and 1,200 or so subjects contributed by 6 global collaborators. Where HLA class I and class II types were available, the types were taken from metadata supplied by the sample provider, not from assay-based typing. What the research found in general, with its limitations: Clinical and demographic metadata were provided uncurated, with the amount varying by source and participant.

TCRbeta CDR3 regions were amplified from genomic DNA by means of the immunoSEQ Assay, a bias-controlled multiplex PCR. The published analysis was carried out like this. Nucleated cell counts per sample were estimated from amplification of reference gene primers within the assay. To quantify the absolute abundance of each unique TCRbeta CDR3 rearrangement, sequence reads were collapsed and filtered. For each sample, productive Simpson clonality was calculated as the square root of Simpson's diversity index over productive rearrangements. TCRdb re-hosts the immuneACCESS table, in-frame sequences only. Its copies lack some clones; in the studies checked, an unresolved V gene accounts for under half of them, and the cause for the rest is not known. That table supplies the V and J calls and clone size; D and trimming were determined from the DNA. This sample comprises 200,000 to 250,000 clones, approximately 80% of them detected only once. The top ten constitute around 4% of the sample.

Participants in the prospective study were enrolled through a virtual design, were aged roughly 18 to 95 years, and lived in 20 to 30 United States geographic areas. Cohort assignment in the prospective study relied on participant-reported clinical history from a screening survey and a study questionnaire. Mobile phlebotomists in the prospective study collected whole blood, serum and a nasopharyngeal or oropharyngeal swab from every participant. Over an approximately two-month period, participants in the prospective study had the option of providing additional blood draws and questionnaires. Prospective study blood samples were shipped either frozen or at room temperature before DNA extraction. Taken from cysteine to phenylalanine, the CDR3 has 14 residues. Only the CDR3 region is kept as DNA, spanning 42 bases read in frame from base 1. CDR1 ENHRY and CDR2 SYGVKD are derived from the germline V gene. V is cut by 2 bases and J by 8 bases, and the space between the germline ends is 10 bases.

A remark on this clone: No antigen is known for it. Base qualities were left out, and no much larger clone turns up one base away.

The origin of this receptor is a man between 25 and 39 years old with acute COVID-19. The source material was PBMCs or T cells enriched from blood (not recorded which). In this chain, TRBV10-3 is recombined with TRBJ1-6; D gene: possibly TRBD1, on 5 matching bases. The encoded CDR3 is CAISEPGVHSPLHF. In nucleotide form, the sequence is TGTGCCATCAGTGAGCCGGGGGTTCATTCACCCCTCCACTTT.